This T cell receptor (beta chain) was found in a study of T cell repertoires in cytomegalovirus infection. On the study more broadly: Newly reported HLA-C-restricted and thoroughly characterized HLA-B-restricted CMV epitopes were employed. Matching HLA type, along with CMV infection, was indicated by public TCR beta signatures.

TCRdb passed the reads through MiXCR, listing each CDR3 protein once. This table holds about 78,000 distinct CDR3 sequences, 35% to 45% found once. The CDR3 spans 11 residues. Trimming cost V 5 bases and J 6 bases, with 8 bases left between them. Germline CDR1 is SNHLY and CDR2 is FYNNEI. Study findings and constraints: What dominated the ex vivo response were HLA-C-restricted CMV-specific TCR beta clonotypes. The study identified carriers of CMV plus the relevant HLA from cumulative public TCR beta family frequency.

For this clonotype: What it recognizes is unknown.

The source material was CD8+ T cells from cultured PBMCs, sampled from culture after CMV antigen stimulation. The chain is built from TRBV2 and TRBJ2-7; the D is unclear. The TCR originated in a human donor in good health (CMV status not recorded). Some clones in this sample may be carry-over from other donors' samples. CDR3: CASSRAVEQYF. In nucleotides, the CDR3 is TGTGCCAGCAGTAGGGCCGTCGAGCAGTACTTC.